Listed below are T cell receptor beta chains from one sample, sequenced in a study of regulatory T cells in long-lasting Graves disease. TCRdb re-analysed the multiplex PCR reads in MiXCR, keeping a single row per CDR3 protein. Of some 330,000 distinct CDR3 sequences listed, roughly 20% are singletons. The sequencing here drew on peripheral blood mononuclear cells (PBMCs), taken when the disease was refractory, from a patient treated with antithyroid drugs. The receptors shown here come from a woman between 35 and 50 years old with Graves disease. Each CDR3 is given without its conserved first and last residue.

>TRBV20-1|TRBJ1-2
SARVGYGYT
>TRBV11-2|TRBJ1-1
ASRRPGTRRTEAF
>TRBV10-3|TRBJ2-1
AISELAGSYNEQF
>TRBV20-1|TRBJ2-3
SARRSTDTQY
>TRBV27|TRBJ1-2
ASSFNGANYGYT
>TRBV14|TRBJ1-2
ASSQIWDSLDGYT
>TRBV9|TRBJ2-1
ASSPTRETSSYNEQF
>TRBV28|TRBJ1-5
ASSWTGNQPQH
>TRBV6-1|TRBJ1-1
ASTLGTGAPEAF
>TRBV2|TRBJ2-5
ASKVGLAGGKETQY
>TRBV12-3/TRBV12-4|TRBJ1-4
ASSRQNEKLF
>TRBV28|TRBJ1-1
ASSLPLGAGNTEAF
>TRBV7-9|TRBJ2-7
ASSSGDGSYEQY
>TRBV6-1|TRBJ1-6
ASSPGNTPLH
>TRBV2|TRBJ2-6
ASSPMGTGANVLT
>TRBV28|TRBJ1-6
ASSSPTGGISPLH
>TRBV11-2|TRBJ2-1
ASSPNSGGPYNEQF
>TRBV29-1|TRBJ2-1
SVVTGTSGSNEQF
>TRBV7-9|TRBJ1-5
ASSSTGEGSNQPQH
>TRBV20-1|TRBJ1-1
SARASTGGTEAF
>TRBV20-1|TRBJ1-4
SAPDREGEKLF
>TRBV5-1|TRBJ2-6
ASSLSERLTISGANVLT
>TRBV12-3/TRBV12-4|TRBJ1-1
ASQPLNTEAF
>TRBV11-3|TRBJ2-1
ASSLGQDHNEQF
>TRBV6-5|TRBJ1-2
ASSFAGNGYT
>TRBV7-6|TRBJ2-5
ASSFGGLETQY
>TRBV9|TRBJ2-2
ASSAVGGLNTGELF
>TRBV12-3/TRBV12-4|TRBJ2-2
ASSQDSSNTGELF
>TRBV12-3/TRBV12-4|TRBJ1-5
ASSPRTDYSNQPQH
>TRBV10-1|TRBJ1-2
ASSEPVNYGYT
>TRBV27|TRBJ2-5
ASSPGTGKPLQETQY
>TRBV7-8|TRBJ2-1
ASSLVITRWLNEQF
>TRBV9|TRBJ2-2
ASSDGTGNHGELF
>TRBV3-1|TRBJ2-7
ASSQGGLASYEQY
>TRBV29-1|TRBJ2-7
SVEVVAEQY
>TRBV11-2|TRBJ2-1
ASSAIQGAQNEQF
>TRBV7-8|TRBJ2-5
ASSPWLAGRETQY
>TRBV28|TRBJ1-5
ASSPRGHQPQH
>TRBV12-3/TRBV12-4|TRBJ1-2
ASSGGQGLNNYGYT
>TRBV2|TRBJ2-5
ASSPGGGQETQY
>TRBV11-2|TRBJ2-5
ASSLGGQETQY
>TRBV2|TRBJ2-3
ASSRDRSSTDTQY
>TRBV6-1|TRBJ1-5
ASSVRTGGRPQH
>TRBV3-1|TRBJ2-7
ASSQDLVENEQY
>TRBV28|TRBJ2-2
ASSSQGLAGTGELF
>TRBV28|TRBJ1-2
ASRSPGHAIYT
>TRBV11-2|TRBJ1-1
ASSLVGTGDTEAF
>TRBV29-1|TRBJ2-7
RLIRDRVFSTDYEQY
>TRBV7-8|TRBJ2-2
ASRNRPGLGSPGELF
>TRBV5-1|TRBJ2-2
ASSLVFDRGTGELF